Presented here are 26 T cell receptor beta chains from one specimen sequenced in a study of Graves' ophthalmopathy and Graves' hyperthyroidism. Amplification from RNA transcripts yielded the TCR beta CDR3 regions. RT-PCR with HTBI primers came first, then second-round multiplex PCR. In TCRdb, the multiplex PCR reads were re-called with MiXCR into one record per CDR3 protein. The sample has about 380,000 distinct CDR3 sequences, 15% to 19% seen once. Sequencing was performed on peripheral blood. The receptor set was obtained from a woman younger than 35 with stable Graves' hyperthyroidism.

This clonotype was seen at least ten times. One junction end disagrees with the germline gene, perhaps due to a read error. J is TRBJ1-1 and V is TRBV2, with D tentatively TRBD1 (5 bases). This CDR3 is 14 amino acids long. Looked up from germline, CDR1 is SNHLY and CDR2 is FYNNEI. This chain's CDR3 is CASRTDWGNTQAFF. In nucleotides, the CDR3 is TGTGCCAGCAGGACAGACTGGGGCAACACTCAAGCTTTCTTT.

This clonotype was detected ten times or more. The V call is TRBV10-1, the J call TRBJ2-2; D possibly corresponds to TRBD2 (5 bases). CDR3 length equals 14 residues. Germline V lookup: CDR1 WNHNN, CDR2 SYGVQD (reference sequence). Trimming removed 4 bases at V and 4 bases at J, with 10 bases between. Here the CDR3 reads CASSGLGVTGELFF. The CDR3 region has the DNA TGCGCCAGCAGTGGCCTGGGAGTCACCGGGGAGCTGTTTTTT.

This clonotype was detected ten times or more. This chain links TRBV6-2 or TRBV6-3 with TRBJ2-2; 7 bases align to TRBD1. Per the germline V gene, CDR1 is MNHEY and CDR2 is SVGEGT. Germline trimming cut 6 bases from V and 0 bases from J; bases unmatched to any gene: 10. The CDR3 is 17 amino acids. CDR3 protein: CASSDRVRNANTGELFF. In DNA form, the CDR3 reads TGTGCCAGCAGCGACAGGGTCAGAAACGCGAACACCGGGGAGCTGTTTTTT.

With respect to this clonotype: One junction end disagrees with the germline gene, perhaps due to a read error. This sequence joins TRBV6-5 and TRBJ1-1; 7 bases are a match to TRBD1. CDR3 length equals 17 residues. The germline gives CDR1 MNHEY, CDR2 SVGAGI. This CDR3 reads CASGYKIRAGGWTEAFF. Written as DNA, the CDR3 is TGTGCCAGCGGTTACAAAATCAGGGCAGGGGGGTGGACTGAAGCTTTCTTT.

The V gene is TRBV6-1, the J gene TRBJ2-2, with D perhaps matching TRBD1 or TRBD2 (5 bases each). Deletions cut 4 bases from V and 3 bases from J, with 12 bases between. CDR3 size: 15 residues. CDR1 is MNHNS and CDR2 is SASEGT in the germline V gene. CDR3 amino acids: CASSVRDGYTGELFF. CDR3 coding DNA: TGTGCCAGCAGTGTCCGGGACGGATACACCGGGGAGCTGTTTTTT.

Many counts were recorded for this clonotype. The rearrangement links TRBV7-2 to TRBJ1-1, with a possible D match to TRBD1 (5 bases). CDR1 and CDR2 (germline): SGHTA, FQGNSA. Trimming pared 3 bases from V and 9 bases from J, leaving 17 bases between. The CDR3 length is 14 residues. The CDR3 protein is CASSFEGFTVKAFF. Written as DNA, the CDR3 is TGTGCCAGCAGCTTTGAGGGGTTCACCGTAAAAGCTTTCTTT.

This clonotype showed up many times. The V gene is TRBV12-3 or TRBV12-4, the J gene TRBJ1-5, with a tentative D call TRBD1 (5 bases). Deletions cut 5 bases from V and 3 bases from J, with 14 bases between. The CDR3 contains 15 residues. Here the CDR3 reads CASSRGGGPNQPQHF. DNA of the CDR3: TGTGCCAGCAGTCGCGGGGGAGGGCCCAATCAGCCCCAGCATTTT.

This clonotype was counted ten times or more. The DNA of the CDR3 is TGTGCCAGCAGCTTGTCTTTCTCGAACACTGAAGCTTTCTTT. Amino acids: CASSLSFSNTEAFF. This chain joins TRBV5-6 and TRBJ1-1; D gene unclear. CDR3 length: 14 residues. Trimming cost V 1 base and J 1 base, with 8 bases left between them. CDR1 and CDR2 (germline): SGHDT, YYEEEE.

This clonotype was seen many times. Here the CDR3 reads CASSISGDTEAFF. CDR3 sequence (DNA): TGCGCCAGCAGCATTAGCGGGGACACTGAAGCTTTCTTT. This chain connects TRBV5-1 to TRBJ1-1; D remains unclear. The CDR3 covers 13 residues. V lost 4 bases and J lost 3, with 10 bases in between. Germline CDR1 SGHRS, CDR2 YFSETQ.

The rearrangement joins TRBV13 to TRBJ1-2; D gene ambiguous. V was cut by 4 bases and J by 7 bases, with 19 bases left in between. This CDR3 comprises 15 residues. Germline V gene sequence: CDR1 PRHDT, CDR2 FYEKMQ (reference sequence). The CDR3 bases are TGTGCCAGCAGCTCGAAACACCGGCAGGCCAGTGGCTACACCTTC. It yields the protein CASSSKHRQASGYTF.

This clonotype has only a few counts. The rearrangement links TRBV18 to TRBJ2-5; no reliable D call. V lost 0 bases and J lost 4, with 9 bases in between. Germline V CDR1 and CDR2: KGHSH, LQKENI. The CDR3 spans 14 residues. CDR3 sequence reads: CASSPPGRPETQYF. CDR3 DNA: TGTGCCAGCTCACCACCCGGAAGGCCAGAGACCCAGTACTTC.

A note on this clonotype: This may be a read error: a much more frequent sequence differs by one nucleotide. This sequence joins TRBV6-5 and TRBJ2-3; the D is unclear. Trimming cost V 5 bases and J 2 bases, with 8 bases left between them. CDR3 length: 13 amino acids. CDR1 and CDR2 (germline): MNHEY, SVGAGI. The CDR3 nucleotides read TGTGCCAGCAGTCCTCGGGTCACAGATACGCAGTATTTT. Protein sequence: CASSPRVTDTQYF.

This clonotype was recorded at least ten times. The chain carries TRBV20-1 and TRBJ2-5; TRBD2 aligns across 9 bases. The CDR3 extends over 17 amino acids. Germline CDR1 reads DFQATT; CDR2 reads SNEGSKA (reference sequence). V shed 3 bases, J shed 5 bases, and the junction held 16 bases outside the gene matches. CDR3 residues: CSASSADRGGAGETQYF. The DNA for the CDR3 is TGCAGTGCTAGTTCCGCGGATCGCGGGGGGGCAGGGGAGACCCAGTACTTC.

On this clonotype itself: A much larger clonotype is one base distant, so this may be a read error. The chain has TRBV29-1 and TRBJ2-5, with 7 positions matching TRBD2. Trimming cost V 2 bases and J 7 bases; bases outside gene matches: 4. Germline CDR1 is SQVTM and CDR2 is ANQGSEA. The CDR3 contains 12 residues. The CDR3 is CSVEPGGGTQYF. DNA for the CDR3: TGCAGCGTTGAACCGGGGGGAGGGACCCAGTACTTC.

The rearrangement links TRBV4-2 to TRBJ2-5; 8 bases are shared with TRBD2. Germline lookup yields CDR1 LGHNA and CDR2 YNFKEQ. The CDR3 has 16 amino acids. V gave up 1 base and J gave up 3 bases; unmatched junction bases: 7. In nucleotides, the CDR3 is TGTGCCAGCAGCCAAGCCCTTAGCGGGGATGAAGAGACCCAGTACTTC. The encoded protein is CASSQALSGDEETQYF.

At least ten counts were recorded for this clonotype. The V and J genes are TRBV7-9 and TRBJ2-5; unclear D gene. Trimming took 2 bases from V and 3 from J, leaving 10 bases between them. The CDR3 extends over 14 amino acids. The germline V gene encodes CDR1 SEHNR and CDR2 FQNEAQ (reference sequence). The CDR3 DNA reads as TGTGCCAGCAGCTTAAGGCCTGGAAAAGAGACCCAGTACTTC. Protein product: CASSLRPGKETQYF.

The V call is TRBV24-1, the J call TRBJ2-7; a weak D match, TRBD1 (5 bases). Per germline, CDR1 KGHDR and CDR2 SFDVKD. The CDR3 spans 14 residues. V shed 11 bases and J shed 3 bases, with 19 bases lying between them. CDR3 bases: TGTGCCAGCAGCACCCAGCAGGGTGGCTACGAGCAGTACTTC. The encoded protein is CASSTQQGGYEQYF.

This clonotype was found a few times. One base away lies a much larger clone, so this may be a sequencing read error. The rearrangement joins TRBV24-1 to TRBJ1-6; D unclear. The CDR3 is 14 amino acids. The V gene's germline CDR1 is KGHDR and CDR2 SFDVKD. Trimming stripped 5 bases from V and 8 bases from J, with 12 bases between. CDR3 sequence: CATSAGMLDSPLHF. The CDR3 bases are TGTGCCACCAGTGCAGGAATGCTAGATTCACCCCTCCACTTT.

V is TRBV25-1 and J is TRBJ2-5; the match to TRBD2 covers 9 bases. The V gene's germline CDR1 is MGHDK and CDR2 SYGVNS. J was trimmed by 3 bases and V by 2 bases; bases with no gene match: 7. The CDR3 covers 16 residues. In DNA form, the CDR3 reads TGTGCCAGCAGTGAAGCAAGTAGCGGGGGAAAAGAGACCCAGTACTTC. This codes for CASSEASSGGKETQYF.

This clonotype was detected many times. V gene TRBV6-5 combines with J gene TRBJ1-2; unclear D gene. The CDR3 runs to 14 residues. The germline V and J ends were trimmed by 2 bases and 6 bases, with 13 bases remaining between them. Looked up from germline, CDR1 is MNHEY and CDR2 is SVGAGI. CDR3 coding DNA: TGTGCCAGCAGTTACCCGGACTTGGTCGATGGCTACACCTTC. It yields the protein CASSYPDLVDGYTF.

This chain's CDR3 is CASSSIAGAPEAFF. CDR3 sequence (DNA): TGTGCCAGCAGCTCCATTGCGGGGGCGCCTGAAGCTTTCTTT. The chain recombines TRBV7-2 with TRBJ1-1; possibly TRBD1 for D (6 bases). The V end was cut by 4 bases, the J end by 6 bases, with 15 bases between. The CDR3 has 14 amino acids. The V gene's germline CDR1 is SGHTA and CDR2 FQGNSA.

V and J are TRBV2 and TRBJ1-2; 11 bases agree with TRBD1. The V gene's germline CDR1 is SNHLY and CDR2 FYNNEI. The length of the CDR3 is 14 residues. The J segment lost 5 bases and the V segment lost 6 bases, leaving 5 bases of the junction unmatched. CDR3 DNA: TGTGCCAGCAGAGTCGGACAGGGGGCATATGGCTACACCTTC. This codes for CASRVGQGAYGYTF. The complete variable domain, with remaining parts taken from reference TRBV2 and TRBJ1-2, reads EPEVTQTPSHQVTQMGQEVILRCVPISNHLYFYWYRQILGQKVEFLVSFYNNEISEKSEIFDDQFSVERPDGSNFTLKIRSTKLEDSAMYFCASRVGQGAYGYTFGSGTRLTVV.

This clonotype showed up many times. V is TRBV7-6 and J is TRBJ1-6; TRBD1 agrees at 10 bases. Germline values: CDR1 SGHVS, CDR2 FNYEAQ. The CDR3 is 15 residues long. Losses at the gene ends were 5 bases for V and 10 bases for J; bases not matched to a gene: 8. This CDR3 reads CASSLGTGVQSPLHF. The CDR3 DNA follows: TGTGCCAGCAGCCTCGGGACAGGGGTCCAGTCACCCCTCCACTTT.

The rearrangement joins TRBV7-2 to TRBJ1-2; TRBD1 is a possible D gene (6 bases). Trimming left V 2 bases short and J 6 bases short, with 10 bases between. The CDR3 sequence is 13 residues long. Germline loops: CDR1 SGHTA, CDR2 FQGNSA. The CDR3 region has the DNA TGTGCCAGCAGCTTAAGAGGGGGAGATGGCTACACCTTC. Protein sequence: CASSLRGGDGYTF.

This clonotype was detected ten times or more. CDR3 amino acids: CASTPGEQETQYF. CDR3 nucleotides: TGTGCCAGCACCCCGGGTGAGCAAGAGACCCAGTACTTC. The chain is built from TRBV11-3 and TRBJ2-5; D gene uncertain. The length of the CDR3 is 13 residues. The V end lost 7 bases, the J end lost 2 bases, and 11 bases lay between the germline ends. Germline CDR1 and CDR2: SGHNT and YENEEA.

This clonotype appeared many times. The chain recombines TRBV28 with TRBJ1-1; TRBD1 matches 7 bases. The germline V gene has CDR1 MDHEN and CDR2 SYDVKM. Trimming took 2 bases from V and 7 from J; bases not matched to a gene: 4. This CDR3 is built from 13 residues. The CDR3 DNA reads as TGTGCCAGCAGTTTAAGGGGACAGATTGAAGCTTTCTTT. This translates into CASSLRGQIEAFF.